This TCR beta chain is from a study of naive and memory T cell subsets (dated by TCRdb to the late 2010s). Regarding the complete study: In the figure summarizing the skin biopsy and whole blood samples, roughly 10 blood donors, 7 tuberculin skin test biopsies and 3 saline control biopsies were reported. Usually PCR2 was run as a SYBR Green qPCR and stopped at a set threshold, although low-input samples could use end-point PCR (roughly 6 cycles) instead.

The method was 5' RACE. The ligated cDNA was amplified in four rounds of PCR with nested alpha and beta constant region primers together with the SP2 primer. For the blood and skin samples, reverse transcription of TCR RNA was done with SuperScript IV along with alpha and beta constant region primers. T4 RNA ligase 1 was used to ligate an oligonucleotide containing the Illumina SP2 primer and a UMI to the 3' end of the cDNA. To prevent hairpin formation, the 12-nucleotide UMI was made up of two random hexamers with an eight-base spacer between them. From the second PCR onward, TCR alpha and beta chain libraries were processed separately, and dual indexing was applied for multiplexing. After pooling, the indexed libraries were analyzed by capillary electrophoresis and sequenced on either an Illumina MiSeq or NextSeq. To boost base diversity and improve cluster recognition, PhiX DNA at roughly 4.5-7% was spiked into the libraries. Regarding the original processing steps: Demultiplexor took UMIs from read 2, joined the UMIs to the TCR sequence from read 1, and separated reads according to sample indices. Decombinator identified V and J genes and V-J junctions and gave each TCR a five-part identifier that included V and J deletions. Collapsinator used UMIs to correct sequencing errors and PCR amplification heterogeneity, yielding UMI-based abundance per TCR. CDR3Translator turned identifiers into nucleotide sequence, translated the nucleotide sequence into amino acids, and pulled out CDR3 regions based on terminal motifs. After normalization to the amount of input RNA, the error-corrected alpha and beta TCR counts from blood and from skin were compared. TCRdb's own reprocessing of the public reads used fastp at Q25 and MiXCR and kept productive beta chains. All rows with the same CDR3 protein become a single entry with the most common DNA and genes. These V and J calls are TCRdb output, not the study's own analysis. The sample records tens of thousands of distinct CDR3 sequences, 7.2% of which are singletons. 9% to 10% of the sample lies in the top ten.

CDR1 and CDR2 are read off the germline V gene as SGHTA and FQGNSA. V has 0 bases trimmed and J has 5 bases trimmed; junction bases matching no gene number 8. The CDR3 has 16 amino acids, counting the end cysteine and phenylalanine. Here the CDR3 DNA is all that survives: 48 bases in frame from base 1. A robust, sensitive protocol for the amplification, sequencing and analysis of TCRs was described in the study, in which 3' ligation of a UMI-containing oligonucleotide to TCR cDNA was used. Whole blood analysis involved drawing roughly 2.5 ml of peripheral blood from adult healthy volunteers into Tempus tubes and then extracting RNA following the manufacturer's instructions. Total RNA, without cell sorting, was DNase treated with RQ1 DNase before reverse transcription, targeting 1 to 1000 ng input. Libraries were prepared from skin biopsies and whole blood so that pipeline robustness could be tested in samples in which T cells form a minority population.

General findings and caveats noted by the study authors: The potential sensitivity of the RNA-based method to TCR transcript changes with T cell activation and differentiation was acknowledged.

This clonotype was counted a few times. It has no known antigen specificity. Qualities for individual bases were not recorded, and no much larger clone is one base off. The sequence came from a male donor in good health. Rearrangement joined TRBV7-2 to TRBJ2-7; 9 bases in the middle match TRBD2. The bases read TGTGCCAGCAGCTTAGCTCTCATGGCGGGGGGGGACGAGCAGTACTTC. This yields the protein CASSLALMAGGDEQYF.